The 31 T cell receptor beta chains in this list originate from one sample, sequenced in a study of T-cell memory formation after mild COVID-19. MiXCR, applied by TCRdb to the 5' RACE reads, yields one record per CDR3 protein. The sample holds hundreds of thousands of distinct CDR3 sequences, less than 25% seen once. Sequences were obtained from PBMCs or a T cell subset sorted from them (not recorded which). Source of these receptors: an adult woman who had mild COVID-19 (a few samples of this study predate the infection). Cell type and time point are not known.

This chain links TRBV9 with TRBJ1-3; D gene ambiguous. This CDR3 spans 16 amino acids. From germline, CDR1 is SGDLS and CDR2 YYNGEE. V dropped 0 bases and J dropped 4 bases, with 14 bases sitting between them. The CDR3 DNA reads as TGTGCCAGCAGCGTAGGGACGTCAGTCTCGGGAAACACCATATATTTT. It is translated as CASSVGTSVSGNTIYF.

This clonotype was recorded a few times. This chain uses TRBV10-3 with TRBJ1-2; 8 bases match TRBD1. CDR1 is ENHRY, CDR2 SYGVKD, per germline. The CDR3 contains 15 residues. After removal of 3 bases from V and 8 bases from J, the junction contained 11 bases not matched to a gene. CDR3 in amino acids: CAISETPGQAGGYTF. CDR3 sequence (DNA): TGTGCCATCAGTGAAACTCCGGGACAGGCCGGGGGCTACACCTTC.

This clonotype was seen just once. The CDR3 DNA reads as TGTGCCAGCAGCTTTCAAGAACCCGTCGGATTGGATACGCAGTATTTT. Residues: CASSFQEPVGLDTQYF. The V call is TRBV11-3, the J call TRBJ2-3; D gene uncertain. The CDR3 contains 16 residues. CDR1 and CDR2 from the germline V gene are SGHNT and YENEEA. V lost 3 bases and J lost 6, with 19 bases in between.

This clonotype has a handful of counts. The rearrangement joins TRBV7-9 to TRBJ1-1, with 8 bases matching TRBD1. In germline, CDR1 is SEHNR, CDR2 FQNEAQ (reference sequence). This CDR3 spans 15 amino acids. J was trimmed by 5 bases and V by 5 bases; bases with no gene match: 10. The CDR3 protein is CASSAHRGMYTEAFF. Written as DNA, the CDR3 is TGTGCCAGCAGCGCGCACAGGGGGATGTATACTGAAGCTTTCTTT.

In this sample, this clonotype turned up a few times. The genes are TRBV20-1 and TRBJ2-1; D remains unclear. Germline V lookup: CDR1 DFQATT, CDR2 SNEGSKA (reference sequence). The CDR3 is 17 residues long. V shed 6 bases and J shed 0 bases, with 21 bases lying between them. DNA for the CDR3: TGCAGTGCCCCTACTTCAGCGCCCAAGGGCTCCTACAATGAGCAGTTCTTC. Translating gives CSAPTSAPKGSYNEQFF.

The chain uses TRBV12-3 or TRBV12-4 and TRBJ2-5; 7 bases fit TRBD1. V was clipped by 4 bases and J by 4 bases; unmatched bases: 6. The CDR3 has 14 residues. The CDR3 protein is CASSSDRVIETQYF. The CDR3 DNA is TGTGCCAGCAGTTCTGACAGGGTAATAGAGACCCAGTACTTC.

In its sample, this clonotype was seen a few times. The CDR3 DNA sequence: TGTGCCAGCAGTTCAGGGGGCGCGTACAATGAGCAGTTCTTC. Protein: CASSSGGAYNEQFF. The rearrangement uses TRBV2 and TRBJ2-1; the match to TRBD1 covers 8 bases. After removal of 5 bases from V and 4 bases from J, the junction contained 4 bases not matched to a gene. The germline V gene has CDR1 SNHLY and CDR2 FYNNEI. The CDR3 has 14 residues.

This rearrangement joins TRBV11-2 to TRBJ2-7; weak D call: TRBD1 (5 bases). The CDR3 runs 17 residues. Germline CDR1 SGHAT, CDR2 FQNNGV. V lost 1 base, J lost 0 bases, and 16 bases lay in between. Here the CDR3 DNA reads TGTGCCAGCAGCTTAGTAGTATTGAAGGGGTACTCCTACGAGCAGTACTTC. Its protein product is CASSLVVLKGYSYEQYF.

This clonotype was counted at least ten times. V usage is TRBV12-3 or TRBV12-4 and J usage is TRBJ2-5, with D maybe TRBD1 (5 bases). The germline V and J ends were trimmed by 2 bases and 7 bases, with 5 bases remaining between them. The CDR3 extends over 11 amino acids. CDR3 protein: CASSLRGTQYF. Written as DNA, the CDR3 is TGTGCCAGCAGTTTAAGGGGGACCCAGTACTTC.

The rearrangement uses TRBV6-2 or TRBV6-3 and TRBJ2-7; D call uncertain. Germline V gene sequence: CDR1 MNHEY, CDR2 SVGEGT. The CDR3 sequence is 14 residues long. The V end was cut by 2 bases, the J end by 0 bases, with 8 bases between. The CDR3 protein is CASSYRSDSYEQYF. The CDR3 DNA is TGTGCCAGCAGTTACAGGTCAGACTCCTACGAGCAGTACTTC.

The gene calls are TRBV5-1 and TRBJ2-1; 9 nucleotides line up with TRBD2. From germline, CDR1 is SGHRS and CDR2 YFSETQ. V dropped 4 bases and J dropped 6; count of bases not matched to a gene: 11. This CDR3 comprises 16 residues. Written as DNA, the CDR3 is TGCGCCAGCAGCCCGGACGGCGGGAGGGCCGTCAATGAGCAGTTCTTC. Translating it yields CASSPDGGRAVNEQFF.

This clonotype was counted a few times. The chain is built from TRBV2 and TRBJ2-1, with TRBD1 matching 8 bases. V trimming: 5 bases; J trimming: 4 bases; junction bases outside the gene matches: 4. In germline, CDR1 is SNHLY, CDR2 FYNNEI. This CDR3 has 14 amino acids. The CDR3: CASSTDRAYNEQFF. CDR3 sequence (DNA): TGTGCCAGCAGTACGGACAGGGCGTACAATGAGCAGTTCTTC. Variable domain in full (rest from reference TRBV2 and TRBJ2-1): EPEVTQTPSHQVTQMGQEVILRCVPISNHLYFYWYRQILGQKVEFLVSFYNNEISEKSEIFDDQFSVERPDGSNFTLKIRSTKLEDSAMYFCASSTDRAYNEQFFGPGTRLTVL.

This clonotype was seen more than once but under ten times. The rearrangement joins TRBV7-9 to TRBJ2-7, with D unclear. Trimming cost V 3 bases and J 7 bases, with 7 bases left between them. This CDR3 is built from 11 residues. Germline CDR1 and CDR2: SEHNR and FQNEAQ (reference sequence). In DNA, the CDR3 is TGTGCCAGCAGCTTTTTGTGGGAGCAGTACTTC. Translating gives CASSFLWEQYF.

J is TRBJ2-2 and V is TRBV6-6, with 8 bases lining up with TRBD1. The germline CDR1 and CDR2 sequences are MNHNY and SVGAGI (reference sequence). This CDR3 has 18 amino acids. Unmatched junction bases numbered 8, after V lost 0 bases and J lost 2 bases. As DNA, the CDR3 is TGTGCCAGCAGTTACTCGATAGCAGGGACAGGTAACACCGGGGAGCTGTTTTTT. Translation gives CASSYSIAGTGNTGELFF.

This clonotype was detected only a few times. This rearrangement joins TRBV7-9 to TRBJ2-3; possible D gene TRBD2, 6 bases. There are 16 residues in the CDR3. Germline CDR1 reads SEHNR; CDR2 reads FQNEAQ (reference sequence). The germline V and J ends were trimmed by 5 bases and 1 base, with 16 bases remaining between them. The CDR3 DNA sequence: TGTGCCAGCAGCCACTTCACAGCGGGCGGCACAGATACGCAGTATTTT. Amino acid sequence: CASSHFTAGGTDTQYF.

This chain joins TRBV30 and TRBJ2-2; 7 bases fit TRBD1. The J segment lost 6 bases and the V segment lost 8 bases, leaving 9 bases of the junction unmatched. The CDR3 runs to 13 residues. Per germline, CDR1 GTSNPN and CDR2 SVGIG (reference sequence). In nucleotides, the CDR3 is TGTGCCAGGGAGAGGGGGCATGCCGGGGAGCTGTTTTTT. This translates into CARERGHAGELFF.

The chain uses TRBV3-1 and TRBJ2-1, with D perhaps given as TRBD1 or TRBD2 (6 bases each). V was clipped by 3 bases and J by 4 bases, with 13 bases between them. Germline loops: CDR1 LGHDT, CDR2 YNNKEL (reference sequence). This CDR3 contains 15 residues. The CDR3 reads CASSQGGQPYNEQFF. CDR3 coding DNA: TGTGCCAGCAGCCAGGGAGGACAGCCGTACAATGAGCAGTTCTTC.

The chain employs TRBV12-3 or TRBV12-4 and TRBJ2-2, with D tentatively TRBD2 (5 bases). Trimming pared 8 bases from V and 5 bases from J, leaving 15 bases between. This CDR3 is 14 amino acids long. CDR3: CASQVREGTGELFF. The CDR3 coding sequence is TGTGCCAGCCAAGTACGGGAAGGGACCGGGGAGCTGTTTTTT.

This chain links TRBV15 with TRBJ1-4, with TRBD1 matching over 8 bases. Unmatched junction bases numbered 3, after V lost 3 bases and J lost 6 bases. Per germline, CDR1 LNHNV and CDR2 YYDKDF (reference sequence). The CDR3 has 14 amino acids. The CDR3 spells CATSRDREDEKLFF. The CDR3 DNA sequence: TGTGCCACCAGCAGGGACAGGGAAGATGAAAAACTGTTTTTT.

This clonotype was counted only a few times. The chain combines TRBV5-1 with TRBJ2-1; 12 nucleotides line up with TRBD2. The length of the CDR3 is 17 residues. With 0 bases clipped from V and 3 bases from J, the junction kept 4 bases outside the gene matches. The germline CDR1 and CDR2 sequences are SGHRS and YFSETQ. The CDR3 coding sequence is TGCGCCAGCAGCTTGGGGACGACTAGCGGGAGCTACAATGAGCAGTTCTTC. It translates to CASSLGTTSGSYNEQFF.

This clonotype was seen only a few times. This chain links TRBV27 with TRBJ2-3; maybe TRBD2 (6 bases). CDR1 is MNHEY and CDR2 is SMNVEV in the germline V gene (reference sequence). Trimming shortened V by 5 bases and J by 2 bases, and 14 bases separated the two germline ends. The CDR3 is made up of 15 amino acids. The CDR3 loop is CASSQRLEHTDTQYF. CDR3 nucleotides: TGTGCCAGCAGTCAACGACTAGAGCACACAGATACGCAGTATTTT.

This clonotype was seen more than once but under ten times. CDR3 DNA: TGTGCCTGGAGTGTAGTCGGCTCCTACGAGCAGTACTTC. It translates to CAWSVVGSYEQYF. The rearrangement uses TRBV30 and TRBJ2-7; the D is unclear. Germline V CDR1 and CDR2: GTSNPN, SVGIG (reference sequence). V lost 0 bases to trimming and J lost 0 bases, with 6 bases between them. The CDR3 is 13 amino acids.

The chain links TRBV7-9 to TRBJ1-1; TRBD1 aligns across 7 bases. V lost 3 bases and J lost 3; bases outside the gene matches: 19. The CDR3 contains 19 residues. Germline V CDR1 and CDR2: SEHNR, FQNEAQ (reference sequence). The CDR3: CASSLIGTVYPTQHTEAFF. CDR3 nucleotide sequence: TGTGCCAGCAGCTTGATAGGGACAGTTTATCCTACACAACACACTGAAGCTTTCTTT.

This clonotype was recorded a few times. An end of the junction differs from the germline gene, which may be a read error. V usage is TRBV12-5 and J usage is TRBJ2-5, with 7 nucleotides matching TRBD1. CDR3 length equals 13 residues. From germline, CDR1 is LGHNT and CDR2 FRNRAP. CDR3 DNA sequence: TGTGCTAGTGGTCCAACAGGGGACGAGACCCACTACTTC. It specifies CASGPTGDETHYF.

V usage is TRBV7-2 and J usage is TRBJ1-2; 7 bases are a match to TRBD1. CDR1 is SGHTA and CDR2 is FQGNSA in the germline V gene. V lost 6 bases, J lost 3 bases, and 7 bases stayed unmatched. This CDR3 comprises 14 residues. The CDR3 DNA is TGTGCCAGCAGAAACACAGGGGTGGACTATGGCTACACCTTC. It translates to CASRNTGVDYGYTF.

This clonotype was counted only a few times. CDR3 sequence (DNA): TGCAGCGTTGATCCTCCTTCCGGGACATTATACAATGAGCAGTTCTTC. It codes for CSVDPPSGTLYNEQFF. The chain joins TRBV29-1 to TRBJ2-1; TRBD1 might be the D (6 bases). Trimming pared 3 bases from V and 4 bases from J, leaving 19 bases between. The CDR3 sequence is 16 residues long. CDR1 and CDR2 (germline): SQVTM, ANQGSEA.

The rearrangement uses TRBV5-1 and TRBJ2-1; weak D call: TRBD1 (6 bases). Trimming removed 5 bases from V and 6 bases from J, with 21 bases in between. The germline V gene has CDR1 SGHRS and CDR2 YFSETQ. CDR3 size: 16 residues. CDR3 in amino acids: CASSETAGTPSNEQFF. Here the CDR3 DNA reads TGCGCCAGCAGTGAGACCGCCGGGACACCGTCCAATGAGCAGTTCTTC. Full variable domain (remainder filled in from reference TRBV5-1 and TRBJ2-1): KAGVTQTPRYLIKTRGQQVTLSCSPISGHRSVSWYQQTPGQGLQFLFEYFSETQRNKGNFPGRFSGRQFSNSRSEMNVSTLELGDSALYLCASSETAGTPSNEQFFGPGTRLTVL.

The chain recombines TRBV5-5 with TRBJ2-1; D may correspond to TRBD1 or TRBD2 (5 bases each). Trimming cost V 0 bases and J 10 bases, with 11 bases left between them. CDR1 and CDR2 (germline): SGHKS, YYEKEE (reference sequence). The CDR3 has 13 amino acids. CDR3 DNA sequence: TGTGCCAGCAGCTTGGTTTCAGGGAGCGAGCAGTTCTTC. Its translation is CASSLVSGSEQFF.

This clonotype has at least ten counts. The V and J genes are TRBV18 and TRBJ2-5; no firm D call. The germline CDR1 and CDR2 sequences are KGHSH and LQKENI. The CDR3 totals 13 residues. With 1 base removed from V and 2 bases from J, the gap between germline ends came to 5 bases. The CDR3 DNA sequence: TGTGCCAGCTCACCACGCTCACAAGAGACCCAGTACTTC. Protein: CASSPRSQETQYF.

Written as DNA, the CDR3 is TGTGCCAGCAGCCAATTAGGGGATTACAATGAGCAGTTCTTC. Translated: CASSQLGDYNEQFF. The rearrangement joins TRBV14 to TRBJ2-1; tentatively, D is TRBD1 (5 bases). The CDR3 length is 14 residues. Germline loops: CDR1 SGHDN, CDR2 FVKESK. Trimming shortened V by 2 bases and J by 4 bases, and 9 bases separated the two germline ends.

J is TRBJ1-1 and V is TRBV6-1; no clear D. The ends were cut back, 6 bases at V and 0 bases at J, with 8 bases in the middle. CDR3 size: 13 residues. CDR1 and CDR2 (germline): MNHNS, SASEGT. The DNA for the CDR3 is TGTGCCAGCAGGGGTTCTATGAACACTGAAGCTTTCTTT. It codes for CASRGSMNTEAFF.